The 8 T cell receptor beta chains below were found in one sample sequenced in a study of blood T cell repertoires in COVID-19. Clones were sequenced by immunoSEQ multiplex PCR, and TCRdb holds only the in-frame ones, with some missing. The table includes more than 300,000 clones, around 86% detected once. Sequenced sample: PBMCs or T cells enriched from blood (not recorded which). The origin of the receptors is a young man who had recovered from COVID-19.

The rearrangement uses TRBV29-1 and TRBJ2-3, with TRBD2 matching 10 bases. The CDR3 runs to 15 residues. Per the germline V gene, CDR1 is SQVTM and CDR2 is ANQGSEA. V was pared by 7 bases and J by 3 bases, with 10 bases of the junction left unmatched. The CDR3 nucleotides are TGCAGCGCTACCATGACTAGCGGGCGAACAGATACGCAGTATTTT. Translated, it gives CSATMTSGRTDTQYF.

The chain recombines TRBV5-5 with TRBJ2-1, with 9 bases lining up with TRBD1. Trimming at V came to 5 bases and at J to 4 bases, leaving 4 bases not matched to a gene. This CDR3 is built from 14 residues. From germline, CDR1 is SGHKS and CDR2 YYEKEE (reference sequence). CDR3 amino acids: CASRAGTGYNEQFF. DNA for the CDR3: TGTGCCAGCAGGGCCGGGACAGGGTACAATGAGCAGTTCTTC.

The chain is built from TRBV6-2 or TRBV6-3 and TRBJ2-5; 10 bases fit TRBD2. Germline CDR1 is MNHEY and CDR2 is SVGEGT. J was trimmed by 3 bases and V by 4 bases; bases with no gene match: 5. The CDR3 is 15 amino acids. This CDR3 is CASSWGSGGKETQYF. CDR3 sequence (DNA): TGTGCCAGCAGTTGGGGTAGCGGGGGGAAAGAGACCCAGTACTTC.

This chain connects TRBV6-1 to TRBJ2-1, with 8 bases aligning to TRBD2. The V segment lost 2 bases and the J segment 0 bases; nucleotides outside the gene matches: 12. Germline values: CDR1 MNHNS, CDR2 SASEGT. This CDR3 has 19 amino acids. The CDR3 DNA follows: TGTGCCAGCAGTGAAACCCGAAGGCCCGGGACTAGCTCCTACAATGAGCAGTTCTTC. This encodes CASSETRRPGTSSYNEQFF.

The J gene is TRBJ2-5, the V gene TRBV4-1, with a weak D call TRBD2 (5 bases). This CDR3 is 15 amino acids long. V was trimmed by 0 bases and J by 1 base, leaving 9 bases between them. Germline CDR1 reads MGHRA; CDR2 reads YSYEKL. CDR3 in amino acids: CASSQDRGPQETQYF. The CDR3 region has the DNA TGCGCCAGCAGCCAAGATCGGGGTCCCCAAGAGACCCAGTACTTC.

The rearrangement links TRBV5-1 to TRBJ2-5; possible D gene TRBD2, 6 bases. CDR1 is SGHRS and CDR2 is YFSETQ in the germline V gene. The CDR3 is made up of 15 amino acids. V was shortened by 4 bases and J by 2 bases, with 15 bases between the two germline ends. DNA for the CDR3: TGCGCCAGCAGCCAGAACCCCGGGACTCAAGAGACCCAGTACTTC. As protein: CASSQNPGTQETQYF.

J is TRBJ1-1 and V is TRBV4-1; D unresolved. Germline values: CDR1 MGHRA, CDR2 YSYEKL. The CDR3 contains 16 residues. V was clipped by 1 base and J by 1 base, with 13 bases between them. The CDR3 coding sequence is TGCGCCAGCAGCCAAGGGTTTCTGCGTGGGAACACTGAAGCTTTCTTT. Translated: CASSQGFLRGNTEAFF.

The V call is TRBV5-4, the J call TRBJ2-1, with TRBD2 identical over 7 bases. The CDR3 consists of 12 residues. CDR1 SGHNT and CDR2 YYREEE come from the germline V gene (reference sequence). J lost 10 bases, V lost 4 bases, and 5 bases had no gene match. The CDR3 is CASSPGGVEQFF. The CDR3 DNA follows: TGTGCCAGCAGCCCTGGGGGGGTCGAGCAGTTCTTC.